The 23 T cell receptor beta chains reported below all come from one sample, sequenced in a study of T-cell reconstitution after alpha-beta-depleted transplantation in children listed by TCRdb under 2016. The sample's treatment or condition label, decoded: allogeneic hematopoietic cell transplantation with graft depleted of TCRalphabeta T cells and CD19 B cells. Library preparation was by PCR. The sequencer listed for this sample is Illumina HiSeq 2500. To normalize quantification of the TCRbeta repertoire, the TCR libraries were built with molecular barcoding that relied on unique molecular identifiers. The public reads were run again by TCRdb, first through fastp at Q25 and then through MiXCR, and only productive beta chains were kept. Duplicate CDR3 protein sequences are folded into a single record with the most common DNA and genes. The sample includes 540,000 or so distinct CDR3 sequences, with 23% observed a single time. Roughly an eighth of the sample lies in the top ten.

Sequenced material: PBMCs, mostly from graft donor cells, taken 360 days after TCRalphabeta/CD19-depleted stem cell transplant. These receptors were taken from a boy under two years old who had a stem cell transplant for acute myeloid leukemia, so the T cells may come from the graft donor.

V and J are TRBV6-5 and TRBJ2-2, with 7 positions matching TRBD2. V lost 4 bases, J lost 6 bases, and 8 bases stayed unmatched. Germline CDR1 reads MNHEY; CDR2 reads SVGAGI. The CDR3 length is 15 residues. CDR3 nucleotide sequence: TGTGCCAGCAGTTGGGGGGGGGTAGCGCCCGGGGAGCTGTTTTTT. Its translation is CASSWGGVAPGELFF.

There are a few counts of this clonotype. The chain is built from TRBV6-5 and TRBJ1-1; 7 bases line up with TRBD1. Germline CDR1 and CDR2: MNHEY and SVGAGI. V lost 2 bases and J lost 6; bases outside the gene matches: 6. CDR3 size: 14 residues. The CDR3 sequence is CASSYETGWSEAFF. CDR3 nucleotides: TGTGCCAGCAGTTACGAGACAGGGTGGTCTGAAGCTTTCTTT.

Only a few counts were recorded for this clonotype. The chain is built from TRBV7-8 and TRBJ2-1; D possibly corresponds to TRBD2 (6 bases). The germline V gene encodes CDR1 SGHVS and CDR2 FQNEAQ. This CDR3 has 13 residues. V gave up 6 bases and J gave up 10 bases, with 16 bases separating them. In nucleotides, the CDR3 is TGTGCCAGCAGTCTTCTTCCGGGACTCGAGCAGTTCTTC. Its translation is CASSLLPGLEQFF.

This chain uses TRBV12-3 or TRBV12-4 with TRBJ1-2; no clear D. The CDR3 loop spans 12 amino acids. V was clipped by 2 bases and J by 4 bases, with 5 bases between them. The CDR3 coding sequence is TGTGCCAGCAGTTTAAGCCTCTATGGCTACACCTTC. Translated: CASSLSLYGYTF.

This clonotype was picked up many times. This chain connects TRBV5-1 to TRBJ2-3, with 8 bases identical to TRBD1. The length of the CDR3 is 15 residues. Germline values: CDR1 SGHRS, CDR2 YFSETQ. With 3 bases clipped from V and 3 bases from J, the junction kept 6 bases outside the gene matches. The DNA of the CDR3 is TGCGCCAGCAGCTCCGGGACAGGACCTACAGATACGCAGTATTTT. Its translation: CASSSGTGPTDTQYF.

This clonotype occurred many times. The chain recombines TRBV25-1 with TRBJ2-1; D unresolved. The V gene's germline CDR1 is MGHDK and CDR2 SYGVNS. This CDR3 is 14 amino acids long. V was clipped by 1 base and J by 2 bases, with 6 bases between them. CDR3 region: CASSESSAYNEQFF. The CDR3 DNA reads as TGTGCCAGCAGTGAATCGTCCGCCTACAATGAGCAGTTCTTC.

This chain links TRBV5-1 with TRBJ2-7; D might be TRBD2 (5 bases). This CDR3 has 15 residues. Germline V CDR1 and CDR2: SGHRS, YFSETQ. V shed 4 bases and J shed 4 bases, with 18 bases lying between them. For the CDR3, the DNA is TGCGCCAGCAGCCCCGCGAGGGCCACATTTTACGAGCAGTACTTC. Translated, it gives CASSPARATFYEQYF.

The J gene is TRBJ2-7, the V gene TRBV21-1; the D call in the table, TRBD2, was not verified against the DNA. TRBV21-1 is listed as a pseudogene. This CDR3 contains 15 residues. CDR3 sequence (DNA): TGTGCCAGCAGCAATCCGACAGTCCCTTGCTACGAGCAGTACGTC. This gives the protein CASSNPTVPCYEQYV.

This chain joins TRBV6-2 or TRBV6-3 and TRBJ2-7; maybe TRBD2 (6 bases). This CDR3 spans 14 amino acids. The germline V and J ends were trimmed by 6 bases and 6 bases, with 18 bases remaining between them. Germline CDR1 and CDR2: MNHEY and SVGEGT. The CDR3 here is CASRRSGELSEQYV. The CDR3 DNA reads TGTGCCAGCAGGCGTTCGGGGGAATTGAGCGAGCAGTACGTC.

This clonotype has at least ten counts. This sequence joins TRBV29-1 and TRBJ2-1; D call uncertain. Germline-derived CDR1 and CDR2 are SQVTM and ANQGSEA. Trimming took off 5 bases at V and 7 bases at J, with 9 bases between the two ends. The CDR3 consists of 11 residues. The CDR3 sequence is CSVRGQNEQFF. The CDR3 nucleotides read TGCAGCGTTAGAGGTCAGAATGAGCAGTTCTTC.

This clonotype was observed at least ten times. The chain links TRBV28 to TRBJ2-5; tentative D call: TRBD1 (6 bases). Germline V lookup: CDR1 MDHEN, CDR2 SYDVKM. V was shortened by 2 bases and J by 0 bases, with 13 bases between the two germline ends. The CDR3 covers 16 residues. The CDR3 here is CASSLIPQGNQETQYF. DNA of the CDR3: TGTGCCAGCAGTTTAATTCCCCAGGGGAACCAAGAGACCCAGTACTTC. Looking up the rest from reference TRBV28 and TRBJ2-5 gives the full variable domain: DVKVTQSSRYLVKRTGEKVFLECVQDMDHENMFWYRQDPGLGLRLIYFSYDVKMKEKGDIPEGYSVSREKKERFSLILESASTNQTSMYLCASSLIPQGNQETQYFGPGTRLLVL.

This clonotype was observed a handful of times. The chain joins TRBV7-2 to TRBJ2-3; D not resolved. Trimming removed 5 bases from V and 6 bases from J, with 15 bases in between. Germline values: CDR1 SGHTA, CDR2 FQGNSA. The CDR3 runs to 14 residues. The CDR3 bases are TGTGCCAGCAGCCCTCGGACCTTTGGGGATACGCAGTATTTT. It specifies CASSPRTFGDTQYF.

In its sample, this clonotype was seen a few times. The chain carries TRBV7-2 and TRBJ2-7, with unresolved D. CDR1 is SGHTA, CDR2 FQGNSA, per germline. The germline V and J ends were trimmed by 6 bases and 5 bases, with 8 bases remaining between them. The CDR3 is 11 amino acids. CDR3 protein: CASSSAHEQYF. The CDR3 DNA reads as TGTGCCAGCAGTTCTGCCCACGAGCAGTACTTC.

This clonotype was picked up a small number of times. The gene calls are TRBV12-3 or TRBV12-4 and TRBJ1-1, with D uncertain. This CDR3 has 14 residues. V lost 3 bases to trimming and J lost 12 bases, with 20 bases between them. The CDR3 nucleotides read TGTGCCAGCAGTTTGATGGTGGGCAGCGGGGAGACTTTCTTT. This sequence encodes CASSLMVGSGETFF.

The V call is TRBV20-1, the J call TRBJ2-5, with 7 bases lining up with TRBD1. The CDR3 contains 15 residues. Germline CDR1 and CDR2: DFQATT and SNEGSKA (reference sequence). Germline trimming cut 7 bases from V and 4 bases from J; bases unmatched to any gene: 15. CDR3 bases: TGCAGTGTCCGGAAGGGGGCAGTACTTTTAGAGACCCAGTACTTC. Protein sequence: CSVRKGAVLLETQYF.

The genes are TRBV11-2 and TRBJ2-6; D ambiguous. The V end was cut by 4 bases, the J end by 0 bases, with 22 bases between. The CDR3 sequence is 20 residues long. Germline lookup yields CDR1 SGHAT and CDR2 FQNNGV. Here the CDR3 reads CASSSVGLGRYDSGANVLTF. CDR3 sequence (DNA): TGTGCCAGCAGCTCCGTGGGTTTAGGGCGATATGACTCTGGGGCCAACGTCCTGACTTTC.

Only one count was recorded for this clonotype. A much larger clone lies one base from this, so it may be a read error. This rearrangement joins TRBV12-3 or TRBV12-4 to TRBJ1-2, with D unresolved. The V and J ends lost 7 bases and 9 bases respectively, with 15 bases between them. This CDR3 is built from 12 residues. The CDR3 sequence is CASTLRDYCYTF. The CDR3 nucleotides are TGTGCCAGCACCCTAAGGGATTATTGCTACACCTTC.

This clonotype showed up many times. The chain uses TRBV12-3 or TRBV12-4 and TRBJ1-2, with no clear D. Trimming cost V 8 bases and J 4 bases, with 14 bases left between them. The CDR3 is 13 amino acids. CDR3 sequence reads: CASSRQAGYGYTF. The CDR3 DNA follows: TGTGCCAGCTCACGGCAGGCTGGCTATGGCTACACCTTC.

This sequence joins TRBV6-2 or TRBV6-3 and TRBJ2-5, with a weak D call TRBD1 (5 bases). V was clipped by 6 bases and J by 5 bases, with 19 bases between them. The CDR3 loop spans 15 amino acids. Germline values: CDR1 MNHEY, CDR2 SVGEGT. The CDR3 DNA is TGTGCCAGCAGCAGACCACGACAGCGCCGGGAGACCCAGTACTTC. Amino acid sequence: CASSRPRQRRETQYF.

This clonotype has at least ten counts. This chain links TRBV20-1 with TRBJ1-5; no reliable D call. V lost 2 bases to trimming and J lost 2 bases, with 16 bases between them. The CDR3 is made up of 16 amino acids. CDR1 and CDR2 from the germline V gene are DFQATT and SNEGSKA (reference sequence). The chain's CDR3 is CSARSGSRSGNQPQHF. CDR3 bases: TGCAGTGCTAGATCGGGATCTCGGAGTGGCAATCAGCCCCAGCATTTT.

This chain joins TRBV10-2 and TRBJ2-5, with D perhaps TRBD2 (6 bases). This CDR3 comprises 15 residues. V lost 5 bases, J lost 0 bases, and 13 bases lay in between. Per the germline V gene, CDR1 is WSHSY and CDR2 is SAAADI. The CDR3 loop is CASSRGWGDQETQYF. DNA of the CDR3: TGCGCCAGCAGTCGGGGGTGGGGGGACCAAGAGACCCAGTACTTC.

This clonotype has only one observation. The chain combines TRBV7-3 with TRBJ2-7, with 8 bases aligning to TRBD1. There are 17 residues in the CDR3. V trimming: 5 bases; J trimming: 3 bases; junction bases outside the gene matches: 15. Germline CDR1 and CDR2: SGHTA and FQGTGA. The CDR3 is CASSPSPQGAVNYEQYF. As DNA, the CDR3 is TGTGCCAGCAGCCCCTCACCTCAGGGGGCGGTTAACTACGAGCAGTACTTC.

This clonotype was counted at least ten times. V usage is TRBV15 and J usage is TRBJ2-7; 10 bases agree with TRBD1. Germline CDR1 and CDR2: LNHNV and YYDKDF (reference sequence). The V segment lost 1 base and the J segment 11 bases; nucleotides outside the gene matches: 14. This CDR3 has 16 residues. DNA of the CDR3: TGTGCCACCAGCAGAGGAGACTGGGACAGGGGTGGACCTGAGTACTTC. Translating it yields CATSRGDWDRGGPEYF.